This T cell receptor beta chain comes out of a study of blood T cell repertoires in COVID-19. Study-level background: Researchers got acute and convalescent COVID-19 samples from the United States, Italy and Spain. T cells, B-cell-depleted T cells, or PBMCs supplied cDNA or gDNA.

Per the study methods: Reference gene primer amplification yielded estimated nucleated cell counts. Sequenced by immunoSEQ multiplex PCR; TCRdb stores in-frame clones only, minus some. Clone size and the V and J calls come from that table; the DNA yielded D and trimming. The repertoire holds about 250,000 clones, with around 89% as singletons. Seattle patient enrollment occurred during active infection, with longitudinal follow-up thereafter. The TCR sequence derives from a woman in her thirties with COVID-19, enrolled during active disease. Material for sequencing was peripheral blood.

The CDR3 DNA reads TGTGCCAGCCTTGGCGGGGGGACCGGGGAGCTGTTTTTT. It yields the protein CASLGGGTGELFF. V usage is TRBV2 and J usage is TRBJ2-2; 8 positions agree with TRBD2. Germline values: CDR1 SNHLY, CDR2 FYNNEI. The CDR3 is 13 amino acids. Trimming at V came to 8 bases and at J to 5 bases, leaving 4 bases not matched to a gene.